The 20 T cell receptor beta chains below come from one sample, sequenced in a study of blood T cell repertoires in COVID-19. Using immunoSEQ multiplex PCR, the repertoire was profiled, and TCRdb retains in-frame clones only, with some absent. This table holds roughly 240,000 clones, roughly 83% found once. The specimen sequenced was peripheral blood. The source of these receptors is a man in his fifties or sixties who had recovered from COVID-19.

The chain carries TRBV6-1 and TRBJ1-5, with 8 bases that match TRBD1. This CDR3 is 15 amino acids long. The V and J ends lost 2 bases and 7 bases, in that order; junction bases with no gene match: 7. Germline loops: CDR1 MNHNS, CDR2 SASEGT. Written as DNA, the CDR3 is TGTGCCAGCAGTGAACCCGGACAGGGCTGGCAGCCCCAGCATTTT. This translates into CASSEPGQGWQPQHF.

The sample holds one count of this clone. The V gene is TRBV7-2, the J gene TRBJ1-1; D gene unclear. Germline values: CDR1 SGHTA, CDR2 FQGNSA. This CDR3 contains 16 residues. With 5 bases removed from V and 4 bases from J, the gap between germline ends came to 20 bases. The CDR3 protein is CASSAPAPGGFTEAFF. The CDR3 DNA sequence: TGTGCCAGCAGCGCCCCTGCTCCGGGAGGTTTCACTGAAGCTTTCTTT. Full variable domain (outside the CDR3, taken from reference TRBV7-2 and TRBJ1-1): GAGVSQSPSNKVTEKGKDVELRCDPISGHTALYWYRQSLGQGLEFLIYFQGNSAPDKSGLPSDRFSAERTGGSVSTLTIQRTQQEDSAVYLCASSAPAPGGFTEAFFGQGTRLTVV.

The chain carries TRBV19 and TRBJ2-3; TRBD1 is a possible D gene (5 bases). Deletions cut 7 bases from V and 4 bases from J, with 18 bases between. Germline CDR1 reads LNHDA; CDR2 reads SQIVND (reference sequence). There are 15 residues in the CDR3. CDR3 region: CASKLGRAGADTQYF. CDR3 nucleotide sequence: TGTGCCAGTAAATTGGGCAGGGCAGGCGCAGATACGCAGTATTTT.

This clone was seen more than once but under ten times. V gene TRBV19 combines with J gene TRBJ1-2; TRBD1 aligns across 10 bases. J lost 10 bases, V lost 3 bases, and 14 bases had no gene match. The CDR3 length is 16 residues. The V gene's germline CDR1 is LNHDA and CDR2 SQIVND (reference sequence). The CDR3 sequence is CASSIIPRQGADDYTF. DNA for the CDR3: TGTGCCAGTAGTATCATCCCGAGACAGGGGGCGGATGACTACACCTTC. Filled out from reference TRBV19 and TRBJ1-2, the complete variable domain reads DGGITQSPKYLFRKEGQNVTLSCEQNLNHDAMYWYRQDPGQGLRLIYYSQIVNDFQKGDIAEGYSVSREKKESFPLTVTSAQKNPTAFYLCASSIIPRQGADDYTFGSGTRLTVV.

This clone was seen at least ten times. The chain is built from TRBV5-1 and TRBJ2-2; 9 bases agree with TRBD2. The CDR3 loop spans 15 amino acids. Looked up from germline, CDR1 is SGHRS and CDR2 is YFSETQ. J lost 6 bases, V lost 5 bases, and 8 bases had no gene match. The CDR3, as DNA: TGCGCCAGCAGAAACCCTAGCGGGGCGGCCGGGGAGCTGTTTTTT. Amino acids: CASRNPSGAAGELFF.

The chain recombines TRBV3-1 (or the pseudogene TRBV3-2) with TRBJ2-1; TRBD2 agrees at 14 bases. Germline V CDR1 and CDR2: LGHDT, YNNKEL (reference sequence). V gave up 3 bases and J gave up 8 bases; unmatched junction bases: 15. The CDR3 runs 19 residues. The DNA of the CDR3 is TGTGCCAGCAGCCACATCACCGGGACTAGCGGGAGAAGACGAGATGAGCAGTTCTTC. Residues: CASSHITGTSGRRRDEQFF.

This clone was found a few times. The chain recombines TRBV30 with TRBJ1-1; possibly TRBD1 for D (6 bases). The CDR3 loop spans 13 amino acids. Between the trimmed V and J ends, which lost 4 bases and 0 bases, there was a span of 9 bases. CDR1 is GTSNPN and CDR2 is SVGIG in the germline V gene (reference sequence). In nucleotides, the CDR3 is TGTGCCTGGAACCCAGGGGTGAACACTGAAGCTTTCTTT. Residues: CAWNPGVNTEAFF.

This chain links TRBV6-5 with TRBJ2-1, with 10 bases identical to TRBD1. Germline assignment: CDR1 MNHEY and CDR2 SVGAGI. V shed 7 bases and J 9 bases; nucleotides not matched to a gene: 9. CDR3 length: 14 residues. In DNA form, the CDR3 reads TGTGCCAGCACGGGGACAGGGGTTTTTAGTGAGCAGTTCTTC. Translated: CASTGTGVFSEQFF.

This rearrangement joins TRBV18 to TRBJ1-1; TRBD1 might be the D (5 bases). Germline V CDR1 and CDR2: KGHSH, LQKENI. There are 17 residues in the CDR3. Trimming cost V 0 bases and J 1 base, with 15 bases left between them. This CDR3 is CASSPPAPAGKNTEAFF. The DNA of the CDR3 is TGTGCCAGCTCACCACCCGCTCCGGCAGGGAAGAACACTGAAGCTTTCTTT. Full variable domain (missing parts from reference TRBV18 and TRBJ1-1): NAGVMQNPRHLVRRRGQEARLRCSPMKGHSHVYWYRQLPEEGLKFMVYLQKENIIDESGMPKERFSAEFPKEGPSILRIQQVVRGDSAAYFCASSPPAPAGKNTEAFFGQGTRLTVV.

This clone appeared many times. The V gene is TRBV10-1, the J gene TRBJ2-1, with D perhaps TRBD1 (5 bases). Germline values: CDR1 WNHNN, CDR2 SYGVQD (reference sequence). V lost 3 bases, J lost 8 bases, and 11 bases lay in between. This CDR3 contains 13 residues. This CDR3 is CASSDVQGDEQFF. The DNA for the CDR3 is TGCGCCAGCAGTGATGTCCAAGGGGATGAGCAGTTCTTC.

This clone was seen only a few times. The CDR3 DNA reads TGTGCCAGCAGTGATTTACTAGCGGGAGGGCCCCGCACCGGGGAGCTGTTTTTT. This translates into CASSDLLAGGPRTGELFF. The chain uses TRBV2 and TRBJ2-2, with 13 bases identical to TRBD2. This CDR3 has 18 residues. Germline lookup yields CDR1 SNHLY and CDR2 FYNNEI. With 3 bases clipped from V and 4 bases from J, the junction kept 8 bases outside the gene matches. Full variable domain (outside the CDR3, taken from reference TRBV2 and TRBJ2-2): EPEVTQTPSHQVTQMGQEVILRCVPISNHLYFYWYRQILGQKVEFLVSFYNNEISEKSEIFDDQFSVERPDGSNFTLKIRSTKLEDSAMYFCASSDLLAGGPRTGELFFGEGSRLTVL.

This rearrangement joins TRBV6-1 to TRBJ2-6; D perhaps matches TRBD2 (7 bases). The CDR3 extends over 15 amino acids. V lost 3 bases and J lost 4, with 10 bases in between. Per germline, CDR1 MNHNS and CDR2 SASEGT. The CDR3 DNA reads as TGTGCCAGCAGTGAGCGGGGGCCAGGGGCCAACGTCCTGACTTTC. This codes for CASSERGPGANVLTF.

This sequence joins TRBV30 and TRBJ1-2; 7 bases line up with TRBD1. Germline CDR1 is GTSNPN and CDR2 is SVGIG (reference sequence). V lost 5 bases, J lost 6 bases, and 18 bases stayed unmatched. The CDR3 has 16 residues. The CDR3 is CAWSFKGARAPHGYTF. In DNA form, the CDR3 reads TGTGCCTGGTCGTTTAAGGGGGCGCGAGCTCCTCATGGCTACACCTTC. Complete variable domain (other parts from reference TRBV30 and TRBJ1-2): SQTIHQWPATLVQPVGSPLSLECTVEGTSNPNLYWYRQAAGRGLQLLFYSVGIGQISSEVPQNLSASRPQDRQFILSSKKLLLSDSGFYLCAWSFKGARAPHGYTFGSGTRLTVV.

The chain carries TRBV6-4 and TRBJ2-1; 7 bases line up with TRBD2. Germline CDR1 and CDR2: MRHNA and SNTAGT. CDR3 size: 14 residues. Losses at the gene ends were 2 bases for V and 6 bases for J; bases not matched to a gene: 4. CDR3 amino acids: CASSDAGVANEQFF. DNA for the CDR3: TGTGCCAGCAGTGACGCGGGAGTTGCCAATGAGCAGTTCTTC.

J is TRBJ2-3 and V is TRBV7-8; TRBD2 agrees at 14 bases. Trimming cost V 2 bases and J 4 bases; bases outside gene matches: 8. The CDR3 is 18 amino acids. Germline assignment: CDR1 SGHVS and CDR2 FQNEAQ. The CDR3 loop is CASSLFPRLAGGADTQYF. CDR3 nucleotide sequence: TGTGCCAGCAGCTTATTCCCGAGACTAGCGGGGGGGGCAGATACGCAGTATTTT.

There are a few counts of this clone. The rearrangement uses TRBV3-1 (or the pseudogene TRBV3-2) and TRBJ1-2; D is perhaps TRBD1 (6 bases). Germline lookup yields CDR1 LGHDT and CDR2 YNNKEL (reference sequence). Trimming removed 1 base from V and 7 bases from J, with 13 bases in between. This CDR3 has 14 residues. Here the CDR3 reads CASSQVGTRGGYTF. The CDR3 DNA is TGTGCCAGCAGCCAAGTCGGGACAAGGGGTGGCTACACCTTC.

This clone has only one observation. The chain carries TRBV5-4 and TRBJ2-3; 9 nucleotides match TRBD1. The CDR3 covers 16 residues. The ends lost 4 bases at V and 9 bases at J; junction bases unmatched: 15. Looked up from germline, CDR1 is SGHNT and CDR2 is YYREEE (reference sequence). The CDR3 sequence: CASSEGQGGVKTTQYF. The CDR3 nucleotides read TGTGCCAGCAGCGAGGGACAGGGCGGTGTCAAGACCACGCAGTATTTT.

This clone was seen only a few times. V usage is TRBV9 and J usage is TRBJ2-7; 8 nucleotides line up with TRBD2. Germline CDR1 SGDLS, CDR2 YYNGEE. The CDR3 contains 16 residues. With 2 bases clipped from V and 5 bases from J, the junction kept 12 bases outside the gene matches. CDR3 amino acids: CASSVGLSGISDEQYF. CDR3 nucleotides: TGTGCCAGCAGCGTGGGGCTTAGCGGGATAAGCGACGAGCAGTACTTC.

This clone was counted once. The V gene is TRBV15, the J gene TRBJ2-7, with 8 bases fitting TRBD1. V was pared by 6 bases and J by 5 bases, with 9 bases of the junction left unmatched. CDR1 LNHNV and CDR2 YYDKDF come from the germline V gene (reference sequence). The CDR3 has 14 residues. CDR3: CATRIDRGRDEQYF. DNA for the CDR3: TGTGCCACCAGAATTGACAGGGGAAGGGACGAGCAGTACTTC.

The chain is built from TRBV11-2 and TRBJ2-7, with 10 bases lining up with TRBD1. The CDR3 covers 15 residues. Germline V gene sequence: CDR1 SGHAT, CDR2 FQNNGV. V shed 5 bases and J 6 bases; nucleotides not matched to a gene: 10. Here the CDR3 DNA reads TGTGCCAGCAGCAGACAGGGGGCCCAGAAGGCCGAGCAGTACTTC. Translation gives CASSRQGAQKAEQYF.